Listed below are T cell receptor beta chains from one sample, sequenced in a study of cytomegalovirus exposure and HLA in healthy donors. Here immunoSEQ multiplex PCR was the method, and the copy in TCRdb shows in-frame clones only, minus some. The sample holds roughly 200,000 clones, approximately 81% seen once. Specimen: PBMCs. The source of these receptors is a man aged 30 to 39 in good health and CMV-seronegative. Each CDR3 is given with its conserved first and last residue. D genes are given only for firm matches. Where a row states a size, it is once, few, many or the class of an expanded clone; other rows omit it.

CASSLFAGLLNTEAFF TGTGCCAGCAGCTTGTTCGCAGGGCTGCTGAACACTGAAGCTTTCTTT TRBJ1-1 16 . TRBV5-6 few
CASSLRYGTDTQYF TGTGCCAGCAGTTTACGCTATGGCACAGATACGCAGTATTTT TRBJ2-3 14 . TRBV28 .
CASRLQGARADTQYF TGTGCCAGCAGGCTTCAGGGGGCCCGGGCAGATACGCAGTATTTT TRBJ2-3 15 TRBD1 TRBV2 few
CASRRGQEVSPLHF TGTGCCAGCCGCAGAGGACAGGAGGTGTCACCCCTCCACTTT TRBJ1-6 14 TRBD1 TRBV7-2 once
CSSIKQGPEAFF TGTTCCAGCATCAAACAGGGACCTGAAGCTTTCTTT TRBJ1-1 12 . TRBV7-9 .
CASGQGPYEQYF TGTGCCTCCGGACAGGGGCCCTACGAGCAGTACTTC TRBJ2-7 12 TRBD1 TRBV15 .
CASSILAGGQNNEQFF TGCGCCAGCAGCATACTAGCGGGGGGTCAAAACAATGAGCAGTTCTTC TRBJ2-1 16 TRBD2 TRBV5-1 .
CASSYPRTGMNYEQYF TGTGCCAGCAGCTATCCTCGGACAGGGATGAACTACGAGCAGTACTTC TRBJ2-7 16 TRBD1 TRBV7-2 .
CASSQERGQGGYGYTF TGCGCCAGCAGCCAAGAAAGGGGACAGGGAGGCTATGGCTACACCTTC TRBJ1-2 16 TRBD1 TRBV4-3 .
CASSPAAQLSGASVLTF TGTGCCAGCTCACCGGCGGCACAGCTCTCTGGGGCCAGCGTCCTGACTTTC TRBJ2-6 17 . TRBV18 .
CSVGQGFTEAFF TGCAGCGTAGGACAGGGTTTCACTGAAGCTTTCTTT TRBJ1-1 12 TRBD1 TRBV29-1 few
CASSEGAGGGNEQFF TGCGCCAGCAGTGAAGGTGCGGGGGGGGGCAATGAGCAGTTCTTC TRBJ2-1 15 TRBD2 TRBV10-1 .
CATSRAVGTGVSKQYF TGTGCCACCAGCAGAGCGGTGGGGACAGGAGTTTCGAAGCAGTACTTC TRBJ2-7 16 TRBD1 TRBV15 .
CACKSGDQPQHF TGTGCCTGCAAGTCGGGGGATCAGCCCCAGCATTTT TRBJ1-5 12 . TRBV27 .
CSSSDSHQPQHF TGTTCCAGCAGTGACAGCCATCAGCCCCAGCATTTT TRBJ1-5 12 . TRBV7-9 .
CASSVFAPTGYDGRTSGNTTYF TGTGCCAGCAGCGTATTTGCCCCTACTGGCTACGACGGCCGGACATCTGGAAACACCACATATTTT TRBJ1-3 22 . TRBV9 .
CASSGRTRGAVDTF TGTGCCAGCAGTGGCCGGACAAGGGGCGCCGTCGACACCTTC TRBJ1-2 14 . TRBV2 .
CASSSGNTEAFF TGTGCCAGCAGCTCGGGGAACACTGAAGCTTTCTTT TRBJ1-1 12 . TRBV11-3 .
CASTISTGTGAYEQYF TGTGCCAGCACCATTTCTACCGGGACAGGAGCCTACGAGCAGTACTTC TRBJ2-7 16 TRBD1 TRBV28 .
CASSLGGQGPNSPLHF TGTGCCAGCAGCTTAGGGGGCCAGGGGCCTAATTCACCCCTCCACTTT TRBJ1-6 16 . TRBV7-9 .
CASSSPSAVETQYF TGTGCCAGCAGCTCACCCTCAGCGGTTGAGACCCAGTACTTC TRBJ2-5 14 . TRBV7-9 .
CATSSGLLGKETQYF TGTGCCACCAGCAGCGGACTGTTAGGAAAAGAGACCCAGTACTTC TRBJ2-5 15 . TRBV15 .
CASRRLAGTGDTQYF TGTGCCAGTAGAAGGCTAGCGGGGACGGGAGATACGCAGTATTTT TRBJ2-3 15 TRBD2 TRBV19 .
CASSLAPGQETQYF TGCGCCAGCAGCTTGGCTCCGGGCCAAGAGACCCAGTACTTC TRBJ2-5 14 . TRBV5-1 .
CASSAGVAGARGNEQFF TGTGCCAGCAGTGCAGGGGTAGCGGGGGCCCGGGGCAATGAGCAGTTCTTC TRBJ2-1 17 TRBD2 TRBV6-1 .
CASSSGTGATVTGELFF TGTGCCAGCAGTTCCGGGACAGGGGCGACTGTGACCGGGGAGCTGTTTTTT TRBJ2-2 17 TRBD1 TRBV27 .
CSGETYNEQFF TGCAGCGGCGAAACCTACAATGAGCAGTTCTTC TRBJ2-1 11 . TRBV29-1 .
CASSPRSGGTNTQYF TGTGCCAGCAGCCCAAGGTCAGGGGGGACAAATACGCAGTATTTT TRBJ2-3 15 . TRBV7-9 once
CASKQGPGNQPQHF TGTGCCAGTAAACAGGGGCCCGGCAATCAGCCCCAGCATTTT TRBJ1-5 14 TRBD1 TRBV19 .
CASRKMETGYGQPQHF TGTGCCAGCAGAAAGATGGAGACAGGGTATGGTCAGCCCCAGCATTTT TRBJ1-5 16 TRBD1 TRBV6-6 few
CASSKGQGYGYTF TGTGCCAGCAGCAAGGGACAGGGCTATGGCTACACCTTC TRBJ1-2 13 TRBD1 TRBV7-2 .
CASRMWGQTEAFF TGTGCCAGCAGGATGTGGGGGCAAACTGAAGCTTTCTTT TRBJ1-1 13 . TRBV7-6 .
CASNGDSAYGYTF TGTGCCAGCAATGGGGACTCAGCCTATGGCTACACCTTC TRBJ1-2 13 . TRBV28 .
CASSLRDVNTEAFF TGTGCCAGCAGCTTGCGGGACGTGAACACTGAAGCTTTCTTT TRBJ1-1 14 . TRBV7-2 few
CASAAGLGGGYTF TGTGCCAGCGCAGCCGGGCTCGGCGGGGGCTACACCTTC TRBJ1-2 13 . TRBV2 .
CASNQVSNQPQHF TGTGCCAGTAATCAGGTGAGCAATCAGCCCCAGCATTTC TRBJ1-5 13 . TRBV19 .
CASSLPGLAGGLDAYNEQFF TGTGCCAGCAGCCTCCCGGGACTAGCGGGGGGCCTGGACGCCTACAATGAGCAGTTCTTC TRBJ2-1 20 TRBD2 TRBV5-5 .
CASSPRAQQETQYF TGTGCCAGCAGCCCCAGGGCCCAGCAAGAGACCCAGTACTTC TRBJ2-5 14 . TRBV28 .
CASSSGTAYGYTF TGTGCCAGCAGCTCCGGGACAGCTTATGGCTACACCTTC TRBJ1-2 13 TRBD1 TRBV14 .
CASSVEGTYHNEQFF TGTGCCAGCAGCGTAGAAGGGACTTACCACAATGAGCAGTTCTTC TRBJ2-1 15 . TRBV9 .
CASSSRTGFSYEQYF TGTGCCAGCAGTTCCCGGACAGGGTTTTCCTACGAGCAGTACTTC TRBJ2-7 15 TRBD1 TRBV28 .
CSETGTETQYF TGCAGTGAAACAGGGACGGAGACCCAGTACTTC TRBJ2-5 11 . TRBV20-1 .
CASGRQGGEAFF TGTGCCAGCGGACGACAGGGTGGTGAAGCTTTCTTT TRBJ1-1 12 TRBD1 TRBV28 .
CASSENSNYGYTF TGTGCCAGCAGTGAAAACAGTAACTATGGCTACACCTTC TRBJ1-2 13 . TRBV2 .
CSSSMLAGGLADTQYF TGTTCCAGCAGCATGTTAGCCGGGGGGCTCGCAGATACGCAGTATTTT TRBJ2-3 16 . TRBV7-9 .